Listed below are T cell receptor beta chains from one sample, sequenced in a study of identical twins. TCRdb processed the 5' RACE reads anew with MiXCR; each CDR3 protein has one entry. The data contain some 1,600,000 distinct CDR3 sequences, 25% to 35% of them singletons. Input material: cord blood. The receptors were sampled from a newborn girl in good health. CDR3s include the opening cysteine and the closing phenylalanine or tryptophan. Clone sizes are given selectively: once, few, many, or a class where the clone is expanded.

cdr3_aa: CASSRGQGAGTDTQYF; j_call: TRBJ2-3; clone_size: -; v_call: TRBV5-1
cdr3_aa: CATKQGLDQPQHF; j_call: TRBJ1-5; clone_size: few; v_call: TRBV10-3
cdr3_aa: CSARTLAGSTDTQYF; j_call: TRBJ2-3; clone_size: -; v_call: TRBV20-1
cdr3_aa: CASTGRADYNEQFF; j_call: TRBJ2-1; clone_size: few; v_call: TRBV12-3/TRBV12-4
cdr3_aa: CASSLARLAEMVSDTQYF; j_call: TRBJ2-3; clone_size: -; v_call: TRBV7-9
cdr3_aa: CASSQYGPRGEKLFF; j_call: TRBJ1-4; clone_size: few; v_call: TRBV4-2
cdr3_aa: CASSLVLSGTGYTF; j_call: TRBJ1-2; clone_size: -; v_call: TRBV5-1
cdr3_aa: CASSLGTRREFYEQFF; j_call: TRBJ2-1; clone_size: few; v_call: TRBV5-1
cdr3_aa: CASSWALAGRTDTQYF; j_call: TRBJ2-3; clone_size: few; v_call: TRBV5-1
cdr3_aa: CASSYGGRARYEQYF; j_call: TRBJ2-7; clone_size: few; v_call: TRBV6-2/TRBV6-3
cdr3_aa: CASSFSGTGDGEQYF; j_call: TRBJ2-5; clone_size: -; v_call: TRBV27
cdr3_aa: CASSPTGTTYNEQFF; j_call: TRBJ2-1; clone_size: few; v_call: TRBV5-1
cdr3_aa: CASSRTGEYGNTIYF; j_call: TRBJ1-3; clone_size: -; v_call: TRBV5-4